This T cell receptor beta chain originates from a study of metastatic and nonmetastatic thyroid tumors. On the study more broadly: Where malignant and benign thyroid patients were concerned, repertoires were compared across blood and tumor or nodule tissue. Study-wide results and caveats: Benign nodules were reported to have significantly lower TCR beta diversity than malignant thyroid tumors, in blood and tumor.

All patients were treatment-naive before thyroid surgery. Trimming removed 0 bases from V and 5 bases from J; junction bases left unmatched: 6. This CDR3 region has 14 residues. CDR1 is DFQATT and CDR2 is SNEGSKA in the germline V gene (reference sequence). Per the authors' pipeline: Building a distant-metastasis classifier for papillary thyroid cancer drew on CDR3 differences across clinicopathological groups. With MiXCR, TCRdb reprocessed the PCR reads. The V and J calls and clone size come from TCRdb's table, not from the authors' own analysis. The table lists more than 20,000 clones, roughly 13% of them singletons, with approximately 25% in the top ten. This clone occurred many times. What it binds is unknown.

The gene calls are TRBV20-1 and TRBJ1-1, with 7 bases aligning to TRBD1. Sequencing used blood. The TCR sequence derives from a female donor with papillary thyroid cancer or a benign thyroid nodule (not recorded which). Some clones in this sample may be carry-over from other donors' samples. The chain's CDR3 is CSARDRRGVTEAFF. The CDR3 DNA sequence: TGCAGTGCTAGAGATCGCAGGGGGGTAACTGAAGCTTTCTTT.